These 15 T cell receptor beta chains originate from one sample sequenced in a study of blood T cell repertoires in COVID-19. The data were produced by immunoSEQ multiplex PCR, yet TCRdb's version contains in-frame clones alone and is incomplete. The sample holds 160,000 or so clones, about four fifths seen once. Sequencing was carried out using peripheral blood. Receptors originate from a man between 65 and 80 years old who had recovered from COVID-19.

This clone was picked up a small number of times. The V call is TRBV5-1, the J call TRBJ1-6; the D is unclear. Germline CDR1 and CDR2: SGHRS and YFSETQ. The CDR3 totals 14 residues. Trimming cost V 2 bases and J 8 bases, with 11 bases left between them. CDR3 amino acids: CASSLSMSDSPLHF. CDR3 sequence (DNA): TGCGCCAGCAGCTTAAGCATGTCGGATTCACCCCTCCACTTT. The full variable domain, its missing parts supplied by reference TRBV5-1 and TRBJ1-6, is KAGVTQTPRYLIKTRGQQVTLSCSPISGHRSVSWYQQTPGQGLQFLFEYFSETQRNKGNFPGRFSGRQFSNSRSEMNVSTLELGDSALYLCASSLSMSDSPLHFGNGTRLTVT.

A few counts support this clone. The chain recombines TRBV7-9 with TRBJ1-6; 8 bases align to TRBD1. V was clipped by 5 bases and J by 7 bases; unmatched bases: 7. Germline values: CDR1 SEHNR, CDR2 FQNEAQ (reference sequence). The CDR3 is 15 amino acids. CDR3: CASSGQGSGNSPLHF. The CDR3 nucleotides read TGTGCCAGCAGCGGACAGGGTTCCGGGAATTCACCCCTCCACTTT.

The rearrangement links TRBV2 to TRBJ2-1; a weak D match, TRBD2 (6 bases). The CDR3 runs 13 residues. The V gene lost 5 bases and the J gene lost 8 bases, with 13 bases spanning the gap. Germline-derived CDR1 and CDR2 are SNHLY and FYNNEI. CDR3 region: CASSWTGDHEQFF. The CDR3 coding sequence is TGTGCCAGCAGTTGGACGGGAGATCATGAGCAGTTCTTC.

The chain has TRBV2 and TRBJ2-2; 8 bases line up with TRBD1. Per germline, CDR1 SNHLY and CDR2 FYNNEI. The CDR3 has 14 amino acids. V dropped 6 bases and J dropped 8; count of bases not matched to a gene: 8. The CDR3 protein is CASSLDRGKGELFF. CDR3 nucleotides: TGTGCCAGCAGCCTCGACAGGGGTAAAGGGGAGCTGTTTTTT. The full variable domain, with the rest looked up from reference TRBV2 and TRBJ2-2, is EPEVTQTPSHQVTQMGQEVILRCVPISNHLYFYWYRQILGQKVEFLVSFYNNEISEKSEIFDDQFSVERPDGSNFTLKIRSTKLEDSAMYFCASSLDRGKGELFFGEGSRLTVL.

The rearrangement uses TRBV5-4 and TRBJ2-2; D not certain. There are 17 residues in the CDR3. The germline gives CDR1 SGHNT, CDR2 YYREEE (reference sequence). Trimming pared 1 base from V and 0 bases from J, leaving 13 bases between. This CDR3 reads CASSLSSHPANTGELFF. The CDR3, as DNA: TGTGCCAGCAGCTTGAGTTCACATCCCGCGAACACCGGGGAGCTGTTTTTT. The full variable domain, rest sourced from reference TRBV5-4 and TRBJ2-2, is ETGVTQSPTHLIKTRGQQVTLRCSSQSGHNTVSWYQQALGQGPQFIFQYYREEENGRGNFPPRFSGLQFPNYSSELNVNALELDDSALYLCASSLSSHPANTGELFFGEGSRLTVL.

To note about this clone: The junction departs from the called germline gene at one end, perhaps through a read error. The chain recombines TRBV14 with TRBJ2-2; the match to TRBD1 covers 12 bases. CDR1 is SGHDN and CDR2 is FVKESK in the germline V gene. The CDR3 covers 18 residues. The CDR3 reads CASNQGTGGLLNTGELFF. The CDR3, as DNA: TGTGCCAGCAACCAAGGGACAGGGGGCCTCCTAAACACCGGGGAGCTGTTTTTT.

V usage is TRBV29-1 and J usage is TRBJ2-2; the match to TRBD1 covers 10 bases. The CDR3 consists of 15 residues. Germline lookup yields CDR1 SQVTM and CDR2 ANQGSEA. V was clipped by 6 bases and J by 5 bases; unmatched bases: 9. The CDR3 DNA follows: TGCAGCGTCAACCGGGACAGGGGAGGGACCGGGGAGCTGTTTTTT. It is translated as CSVNRDRGGTGELFF.

J is TRBJ2-1 and V is TRBV27; TRBD2 is a possible D gene (6 bases). The germline V gene has CDR1 MNHEY and CDR2 SMNVEV (reference sequence). V lost 7 bases and J 4 bases, leaving 17 bases between the germline ends. CDR3 length equals 15 residues. The CDR3: CASMPGPGVYNEQFF. The CDR3 bases are TGTGCCAGCATGCCGGGACCGGGGGTATACAATGAGCAGTTCTTC.

The chain is built from TRBV9 and TRBJ1-1, with TRBD1 matching 9 bases. Per the germline V gene, CDR1 is SGDLS and CDR2 is YYNGEE. V was pared by 4 bases and J by 2 bases, with 6 bases of the junction left unmatched. The CDR3 is 15 amino acids. The CDR3, as DNA: TGTGCCAGCAGCTTTCACACAGGGGGCAACACTGAAGCTTTCTTT. Encoded protein: CASSFHTGGNTEAFF.

V is TRBV28 and J is TRBJ2-3; 7 nucleotides agree with TRBD1. The CDR3 contains 14 residues. V shed 6 bases, J shed 3 bases, and the junction held 6 bases outside the gene matches. Germline V gene lookup returns CDR1 MDHEN and CDR2 SYDVKM. CDR3 DNA sequence: TGTGCCAGCAGCTCGGGACAGTTTACAGATACGCAGTATTTT. This gives the protein CASSSGQFTDTQYF.

This rearrangement joins TRBV6-5 to TRBJ1-4, with 8 bases fitting TRBD1. There are 13 residues in the CDR3. V shed 6 bases and J 5 bases; nucleotides not matched to a gene: 2. Germline CDR1 and CDR2: MNHEY and SVGAGI. The CDR3 DNA follows: TGTGCCAGCAGGGGGACAGGAAATGAAAAACTGTTTTTT. Amino acid sequence: CASRGTGNEKLFF.

This clone came up once. The V and J genes are TRBV6-6 and TRBJ2-7; D is possibly TRBD1 (5 bases). Germline CDR1 and CDR2: MNHNY and SVGAGI (reference sequence). V dropped 0 bases and J dropped 2 bases, with 11 bases sitting between them. CDR3 length equals 15 residues. This chain's CDR3 is CASSYSATATYEQYF. The DNA of the CDR3 is TGTGCCAGCAGTTACTCAGCGACAGCAACCTACGAGCAGTACTTC.

The rearrangement uses TRBV6-1 and TRBJ2-7; 11 nucleotides match TRBD1. The CDR3 spans 16 residues. V was pared by 0 bases and J by 2 bases, with 3 bases of the junction left unmatched. Per the germline V gene, CDR1 is MNHNS and CDR2 is SASEGT. CDR3 sequence: CASSEAGTGGTYEQYF. CDR3 bases: TGTGCCAGCAGTGAAGCCGGGACAGGGGGTACCTACGAGCAGTACTTC.

The chain links TRBV19 to TRBJ1-6; 9 positions agree with TRBD1. Germline assignment: CDR1 LNHDA and CDR2 SQIVND (reference sequence). The CDR3 is 13 residues long. J was trimmed by 6 bases and V by 10 bases; bases with no gene match: 4. The CDR3 loop reads CATQDRGNSPLHF. DNA of the CDR3: TGTGCCACCCAGGACAGGGGTAATTCACCCCTCCACTTT.

This chain links TRBV7-6 with TRBJ1-4; 11 nucleotides match TRBD1. Germline assignment: CDR1 SGHVS and CDR2 FNYEAQ. V was pared by 0 bases and J by 10 bases, with 4 bases of the junction left unmatched. The CDR3 is made up of 15 amino acids. CDR3: CASSLADRGLGKLFF. In nucleotides, the CDR3 is TGTGCCAGCAGCTTAGCGGACAGGGGGCTTGGAAAACTGTTTTTT.